This TCR beta chain stems from a study of T cell changes during pregnancy in multiple sclerosis. With 6 bases removed from V and 8 bases from J, the gap between germline ends came to 13 bases. The CDR3 runs to 12 residues. Germline CDR1 reads LNHDA; CDR2 reads SQIVND (reference sequence). Profiled with immunoSEQ multiplex PCR; TCRdb holds only in-frame clones, not every one. Of around 56,000 clones in the sample, roughly nine tenths were seen once. The material sequenced was CD4+ T cells from peripheral blood mononuclear cells, taken in the third trimester of pregnancy. The genes are TRBV19 and TRBJ1-2, with D unresolved. The source of this sequence is a female donor with multiple sclerosis, enrolled in a pregnancy study. CDR3 loop: CASSTRVGGYTF. The CDR3 DNA is TGTGCCAGTAGCACGAGGGTGGGCGGCTACACCTTC.